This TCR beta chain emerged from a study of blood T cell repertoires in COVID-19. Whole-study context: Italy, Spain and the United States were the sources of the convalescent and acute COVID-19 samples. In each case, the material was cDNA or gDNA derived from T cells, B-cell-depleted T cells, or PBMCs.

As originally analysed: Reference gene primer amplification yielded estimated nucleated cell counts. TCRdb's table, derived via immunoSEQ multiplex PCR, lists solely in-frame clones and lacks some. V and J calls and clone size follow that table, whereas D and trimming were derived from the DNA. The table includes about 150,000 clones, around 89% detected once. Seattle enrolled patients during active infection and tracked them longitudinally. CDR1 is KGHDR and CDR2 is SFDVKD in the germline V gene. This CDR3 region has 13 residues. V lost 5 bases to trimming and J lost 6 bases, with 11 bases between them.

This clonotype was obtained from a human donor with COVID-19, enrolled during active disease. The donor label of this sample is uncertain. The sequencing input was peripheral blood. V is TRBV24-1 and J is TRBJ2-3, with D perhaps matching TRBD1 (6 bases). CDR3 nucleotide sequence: TGTGCCACCAGTGTCAGGGGCTTGGATACGCAGTATTTT. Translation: CATSVRGLDTQYF.